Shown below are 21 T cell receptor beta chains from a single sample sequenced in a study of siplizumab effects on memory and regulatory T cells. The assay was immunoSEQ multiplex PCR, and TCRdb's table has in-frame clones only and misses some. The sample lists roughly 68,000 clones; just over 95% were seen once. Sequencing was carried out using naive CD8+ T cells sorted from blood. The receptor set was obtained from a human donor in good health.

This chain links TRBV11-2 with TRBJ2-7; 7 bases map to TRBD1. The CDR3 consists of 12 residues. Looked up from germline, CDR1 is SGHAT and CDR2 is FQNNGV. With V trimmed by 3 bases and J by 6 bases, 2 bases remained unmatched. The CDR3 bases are TGTGCCAGCAGCTTCGACAGGGTCGAGCAGTACTTC. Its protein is CASSFDRVEQYF.

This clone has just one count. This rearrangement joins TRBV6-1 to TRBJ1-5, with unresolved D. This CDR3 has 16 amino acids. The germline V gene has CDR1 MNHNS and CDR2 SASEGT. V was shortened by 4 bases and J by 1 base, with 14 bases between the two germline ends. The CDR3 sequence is CASSATSGTSNQPQHF. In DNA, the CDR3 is TGTGCCAGCAGTGCCACCTCCGGCACGAGCAATCAGCCCCAGCATTTT.

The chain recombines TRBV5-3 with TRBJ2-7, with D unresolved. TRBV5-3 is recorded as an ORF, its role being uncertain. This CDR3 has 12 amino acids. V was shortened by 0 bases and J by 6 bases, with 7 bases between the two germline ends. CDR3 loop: CARSLDVCEQYF. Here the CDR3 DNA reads TGTGCCAGAAGCTTGGATGTTTGCGAGCAGTACTTC.

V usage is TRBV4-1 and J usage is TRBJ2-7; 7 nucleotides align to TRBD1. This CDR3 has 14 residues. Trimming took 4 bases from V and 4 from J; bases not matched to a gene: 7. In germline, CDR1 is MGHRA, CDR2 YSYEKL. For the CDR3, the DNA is TGCGCCAGCAGCCTTCGGACAGGCGAATACGAGCAGTACTTC. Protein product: CASSLRTGEYEQYF.

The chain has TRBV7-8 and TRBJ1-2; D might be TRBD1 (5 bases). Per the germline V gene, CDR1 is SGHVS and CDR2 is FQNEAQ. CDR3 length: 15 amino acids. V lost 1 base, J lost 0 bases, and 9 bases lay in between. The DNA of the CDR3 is TGTGCCAGCAGCTTAGTCAGGGCCGCTAACTATGGCTACACCTTC. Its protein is CASSLVRAANYGYTF.

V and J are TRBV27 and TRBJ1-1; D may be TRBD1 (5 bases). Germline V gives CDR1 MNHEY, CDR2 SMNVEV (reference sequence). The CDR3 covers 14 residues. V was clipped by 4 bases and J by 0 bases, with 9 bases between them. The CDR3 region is CASSWGGLNTEAFF. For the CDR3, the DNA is TGTGCCAGCAGTTGGGGGGGTTTGAACACTGAAGCTTTCTTT.

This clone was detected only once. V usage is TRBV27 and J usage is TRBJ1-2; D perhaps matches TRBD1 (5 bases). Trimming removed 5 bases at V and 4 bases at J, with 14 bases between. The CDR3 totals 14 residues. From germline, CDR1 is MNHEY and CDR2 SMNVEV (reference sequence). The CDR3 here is CASSLLRGFYGYTF. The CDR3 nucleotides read TGTGCCAGCAGTCTCCTTCGGGGGTTCTATGGCTACACCTTC.

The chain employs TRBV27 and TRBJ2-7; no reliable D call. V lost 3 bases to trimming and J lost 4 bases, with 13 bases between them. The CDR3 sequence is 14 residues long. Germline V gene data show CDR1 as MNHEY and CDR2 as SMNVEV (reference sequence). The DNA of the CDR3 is TGTGCCAGCAGTTTCACGATTTCCCCTTACGAGCAGTACTTC. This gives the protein CASSFTISPYEQYF.

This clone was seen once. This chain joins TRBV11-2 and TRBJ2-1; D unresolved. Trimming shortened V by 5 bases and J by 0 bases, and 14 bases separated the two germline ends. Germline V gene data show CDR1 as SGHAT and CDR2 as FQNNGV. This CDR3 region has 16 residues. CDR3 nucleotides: TGTGCCAGCAGCACGTTCGGACGGAGCTCCTACAATGAGCAGTTCTTC. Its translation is CASSTFGRSSYNEQFF.

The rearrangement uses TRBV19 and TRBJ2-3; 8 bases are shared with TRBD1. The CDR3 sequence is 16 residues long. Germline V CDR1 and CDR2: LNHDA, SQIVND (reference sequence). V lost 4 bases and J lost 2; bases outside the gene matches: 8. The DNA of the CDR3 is TGTGCCAGTAGTACCCTAACAGGGGGTGCCACAGATACGCAGTATTTT. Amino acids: CASSTLTGGATDTQYF. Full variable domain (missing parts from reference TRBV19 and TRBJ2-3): DGGITQSPKYLFRKEGQNVTLSCEQNLNHDAMYWYRQDPGQGLRLIYYSQIVNDFQKGDIAEGYSVSREKKESFPLTVTSAQKNPTAFYLCASSTLTGGATDTQYFGPGTRLTVL.

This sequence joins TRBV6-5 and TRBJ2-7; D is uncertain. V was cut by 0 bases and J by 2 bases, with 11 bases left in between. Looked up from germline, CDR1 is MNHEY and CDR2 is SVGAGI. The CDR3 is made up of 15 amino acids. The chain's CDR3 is CASSYSRGGTYEQYF. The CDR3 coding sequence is TGTGCCAGCAGTTACTCAAGAGGCGGCACCTACGAGCAGTACTTC.

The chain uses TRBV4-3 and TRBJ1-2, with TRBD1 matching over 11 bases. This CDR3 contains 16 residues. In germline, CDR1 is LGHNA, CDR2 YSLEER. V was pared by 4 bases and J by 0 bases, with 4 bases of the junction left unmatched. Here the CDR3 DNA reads TGCGCCAGCAGCCTGGGACAGGGGGGGACTAACTATGGCTACACCTTC. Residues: CASSLGQGGTNYGYTF.

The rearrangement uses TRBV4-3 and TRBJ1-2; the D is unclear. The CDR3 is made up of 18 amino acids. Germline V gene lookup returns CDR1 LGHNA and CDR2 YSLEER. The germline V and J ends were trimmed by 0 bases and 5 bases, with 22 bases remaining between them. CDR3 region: CASSQDLDLLFRTYGYTF. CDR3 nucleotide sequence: TGCGCCAGCAGCCAAGACCTGGACCTCTTGTTTAGGACTTATGGCTACACCTTC.

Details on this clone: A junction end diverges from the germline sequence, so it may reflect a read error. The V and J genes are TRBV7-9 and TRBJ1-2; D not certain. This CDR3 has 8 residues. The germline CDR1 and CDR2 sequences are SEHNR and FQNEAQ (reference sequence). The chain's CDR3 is CATPPGVF. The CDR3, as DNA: TGTGCCACCCCCCCGGGAGTCTTC. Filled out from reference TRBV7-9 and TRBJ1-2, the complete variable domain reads DTGVSQNPRHKITKRGQNVTFRCDPISEHNRLYWYRQTLGQGPEFLTYFQNEAQLEKSRLLSDRFSAERPKGSFSTLEIQRTEQGDSAMYLCATPPGVFGSGTRLTVV.

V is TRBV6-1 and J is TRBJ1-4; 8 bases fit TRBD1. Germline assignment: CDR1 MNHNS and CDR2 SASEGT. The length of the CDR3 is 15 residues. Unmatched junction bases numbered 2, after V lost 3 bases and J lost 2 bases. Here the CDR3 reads CASSDTGGTNEKLFF. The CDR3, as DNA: TGTGCCAGCAGTGATACAGGGGGGACTAATGAAAAACTGTTTTTT.

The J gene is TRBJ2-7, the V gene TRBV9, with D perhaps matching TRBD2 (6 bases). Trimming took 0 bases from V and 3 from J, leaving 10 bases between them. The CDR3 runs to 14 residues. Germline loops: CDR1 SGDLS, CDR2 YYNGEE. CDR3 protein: CASSVGVGGYEQYF. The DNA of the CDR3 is TGTGCCAGCAGCGTAGGCGTCGGGGGCTACGAGCAGTACTTC.

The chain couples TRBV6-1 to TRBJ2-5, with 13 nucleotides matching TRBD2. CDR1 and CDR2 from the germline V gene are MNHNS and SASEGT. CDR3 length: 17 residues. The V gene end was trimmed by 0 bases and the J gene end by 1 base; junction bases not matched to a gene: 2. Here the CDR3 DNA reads TGTGCCAGCAGTGAAGCGCGGACTAGCGGGGGCCAAGAGACCCAGTACTTC. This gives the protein CASSEARTSGGQETQYF.

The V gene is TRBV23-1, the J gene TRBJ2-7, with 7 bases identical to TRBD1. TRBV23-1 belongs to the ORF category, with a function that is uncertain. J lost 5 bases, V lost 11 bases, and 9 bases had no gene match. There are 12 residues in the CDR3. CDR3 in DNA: TGCGCCCGGAAACAGGGGCCGAACGAGCAGTACTTC. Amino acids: CARKQGPNEQYF.

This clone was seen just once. DNA of the CDR3: TGTGCCAGCAGTGTAGGGGTCCGGGAGCTGTTTTTT. Protein product: CASSVGVRELFF. The chain uses TRBV6-1 and TRBJ2-2; perhaps TRBD1 as D (5 bases). The germline V gene encodes CDR1 MNHNS and CDR2 SASEGT. Trimming pared 4 bases from V and 9 bases from J, leaving 9 bases between. The CDR3 is 12 residues long.

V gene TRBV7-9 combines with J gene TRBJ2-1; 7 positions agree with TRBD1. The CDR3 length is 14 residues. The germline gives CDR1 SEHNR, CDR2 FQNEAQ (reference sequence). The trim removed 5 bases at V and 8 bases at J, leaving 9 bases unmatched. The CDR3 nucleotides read TGTGCCAGCAGCCCCGAGGGGGCTTGGGATGAGCAGTTCTTC. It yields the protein CASSPEGAWDEQFF.

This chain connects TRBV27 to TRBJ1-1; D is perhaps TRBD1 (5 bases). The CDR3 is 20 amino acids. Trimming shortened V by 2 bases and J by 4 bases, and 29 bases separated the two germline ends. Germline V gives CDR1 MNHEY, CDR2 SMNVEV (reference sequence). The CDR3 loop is CASSLARFPRDPKAGTEAFF. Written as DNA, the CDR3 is TGTGCCAGCAGTTTAGCGAGATTCCCCCGGGACCCTAAAGCAGGCACTGAAGCTTTCTTT.